This T cell receptor (beta chain) comes out of a study of a mutant IDH1 vaccine in newly diagnosed glioma. At the level of the study: Patients got radiotherapy, temozolomide, or both beforehand, and most got both. Study-level findings and limits: Pseudoprogression apparently tracked independently of changes in top peripheral T cell clonotypes. Vaccine-induced immune responses were detected in about 93% of patients.

Documented time point: baseline, week 1 (first vaccination visit). Treatment noted: pre-vaccination baseline after standard-of-care therapy. TCRdb keeps only in-frame clones here, not all; method: immunoSEQ multiplex PCR. The table shows 60,000 to 85,000 clones, with more than 65% occurring only once. As for this clone: What it recognizes is unknown.

Germline V gene data show CDR1 as MNHEY and CDR2 as SVGAGI. The CDR3 is 13 amino acids. V gave up 8 bases and J gave up 4 bases, with 12 bases separating them. The sequences come from PBMCs, collected from a glioma patient treated with radiotherapy, temozolomide or both. This clonotype was sampled from a man between 45 and 60 years old with glioma. This chain uses TRBV6-5 with TRBJ1-3; D is perhaps TRBD1 (5 bases). The CDR3 sequence is CASARGEGNTIYF. DNA for the CDR3: TGTGCCAGCGCGCGGGGGGAAGGAAACACCATATATTTT.